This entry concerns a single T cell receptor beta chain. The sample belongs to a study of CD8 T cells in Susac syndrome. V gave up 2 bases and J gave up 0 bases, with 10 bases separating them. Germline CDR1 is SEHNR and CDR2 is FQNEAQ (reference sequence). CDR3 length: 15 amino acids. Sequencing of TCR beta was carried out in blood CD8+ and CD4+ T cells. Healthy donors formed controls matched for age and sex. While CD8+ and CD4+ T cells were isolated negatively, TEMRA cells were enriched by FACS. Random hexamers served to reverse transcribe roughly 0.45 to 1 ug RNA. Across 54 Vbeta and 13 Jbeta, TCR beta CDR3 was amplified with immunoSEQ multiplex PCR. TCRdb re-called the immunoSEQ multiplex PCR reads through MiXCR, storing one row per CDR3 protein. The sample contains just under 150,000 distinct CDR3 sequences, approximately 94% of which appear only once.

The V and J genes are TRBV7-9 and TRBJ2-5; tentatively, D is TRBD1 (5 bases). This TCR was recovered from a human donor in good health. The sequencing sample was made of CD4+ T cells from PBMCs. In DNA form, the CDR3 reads TGTGCCAGCAGCTTACAGCCAGGGTACCAAGAGACCCAGTACTTC. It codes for CASSLQPGYQETQYF.